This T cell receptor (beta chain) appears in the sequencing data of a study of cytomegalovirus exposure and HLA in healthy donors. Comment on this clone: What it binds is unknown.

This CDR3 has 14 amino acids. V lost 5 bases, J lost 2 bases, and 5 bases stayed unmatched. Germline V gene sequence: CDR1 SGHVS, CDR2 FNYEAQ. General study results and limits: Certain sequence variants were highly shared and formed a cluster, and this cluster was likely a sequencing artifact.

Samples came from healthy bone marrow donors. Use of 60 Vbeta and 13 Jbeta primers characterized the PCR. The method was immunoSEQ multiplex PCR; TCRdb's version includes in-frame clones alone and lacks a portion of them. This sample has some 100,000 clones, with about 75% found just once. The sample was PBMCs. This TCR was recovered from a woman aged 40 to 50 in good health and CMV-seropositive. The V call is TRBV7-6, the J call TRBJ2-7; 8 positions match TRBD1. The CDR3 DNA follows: TGTGCCAGCAGCCCTGGACAGGGTCCCTACGAGCAGTACTTC. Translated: CASSPGQGPYEQYF.